Here is one T cell receptor beta chain with its context. No antigen is known for it. TCR beta VDJ and CDR3 profiling used genomic DNA as template. TCRdb re-derived calls from the reads in MiXCR, one entry per CDR3 protein. The sample lists fewer than 100,000 distinct CDR3 sequences; about half were seen once. Trimming took off 5 bases at V and 10 bases at J, with 9 bases between the two ends. The CDR3 covers 12 residues. Germline CDR1 SGHTA, CDR2 FQGNSA. The data are from a study of CD8+CD57+ T cells in acquired aplastic anemia. Background on the study: Mean DNA quantity obtained from sorted CD4+ and CD8+ cells was 3.2 ug. Healthy donor sequencing depth: 10 million to 10.8 million CD4+, approximately 12 million CD8+ reads.

The study's findings and limits: Statistical testing detected no significant gap in CD8+ Simpson's diversity between patients and controls. Patients and controls shared 25 to 30 CD8+ CDR3 sequences, which appeared highly expressed in patients and within their immunodominant clones.

The V and J genes are TRBV7-2 and TRBJ1-6; D call uncertain. The sequenced sample consisted of sorted CD4+, CD8+, or CD8+CD57+ T cells (not recorded which) from PBMCs. The clonotype comes from a human donor in good health, serving as a control. CDR3 sequence: CASSGLRSPLHF. For the CDR3, the DNA is TGTGCCAGCAGCGGCCTCAGATCACCCCTCCACTTT.